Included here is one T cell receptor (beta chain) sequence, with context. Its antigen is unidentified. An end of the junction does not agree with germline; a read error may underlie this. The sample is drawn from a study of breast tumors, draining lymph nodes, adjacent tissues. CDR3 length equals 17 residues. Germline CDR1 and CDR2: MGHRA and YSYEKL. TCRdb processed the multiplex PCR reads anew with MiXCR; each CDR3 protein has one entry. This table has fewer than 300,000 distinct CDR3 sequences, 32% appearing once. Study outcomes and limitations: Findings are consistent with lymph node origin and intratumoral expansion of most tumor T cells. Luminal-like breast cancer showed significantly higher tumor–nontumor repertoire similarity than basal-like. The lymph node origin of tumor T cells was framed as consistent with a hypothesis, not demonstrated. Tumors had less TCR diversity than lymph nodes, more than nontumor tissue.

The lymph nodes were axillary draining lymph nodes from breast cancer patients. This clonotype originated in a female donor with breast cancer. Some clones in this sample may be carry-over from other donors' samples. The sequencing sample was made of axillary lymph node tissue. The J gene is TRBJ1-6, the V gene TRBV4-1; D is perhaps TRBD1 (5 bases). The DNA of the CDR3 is TGCGCCAGCAGCCAAGACCTGCAGGGCACCTATAATTCACCCCTCCGCTTT. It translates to CASSQDLQGTYNSPLRF.